The sequence of this T cell receptor beta chain was determined in a study of T cell responses to AZD1222 COVID-19 vaccine. In its sample, this clone was seen once. V lost 5 bases to trimming and J lost 4 bases, with 13 bases between them. Germline CDR1 reads LNHDA; CDR2 reads SQIVND (reference sequence). The CDR3 is 14 amino acids. The repertoire was sequenced with immunoSEQ multiplex PCR; TCRdb's copy has only in-frame clones and lacks some. Altogether over 40,000 clones are present, 65% to 85% being singletons, with the ten largest covering around 27%. The receptor was isolated from an adult in good health. The sequencing used peripheral blood, collected on day 0 of AZD1222 vaccination. The rearrangement joins TRBV19 to TRBJ2-3, with D possibly being TRBD2 (5 bases). For the CDR3, the DNA is TGTGCCAGTAGTCGGCTAGCCGGGGCAGATACGCAGTATTTT. As protein: CASSRLAGADTQYF.